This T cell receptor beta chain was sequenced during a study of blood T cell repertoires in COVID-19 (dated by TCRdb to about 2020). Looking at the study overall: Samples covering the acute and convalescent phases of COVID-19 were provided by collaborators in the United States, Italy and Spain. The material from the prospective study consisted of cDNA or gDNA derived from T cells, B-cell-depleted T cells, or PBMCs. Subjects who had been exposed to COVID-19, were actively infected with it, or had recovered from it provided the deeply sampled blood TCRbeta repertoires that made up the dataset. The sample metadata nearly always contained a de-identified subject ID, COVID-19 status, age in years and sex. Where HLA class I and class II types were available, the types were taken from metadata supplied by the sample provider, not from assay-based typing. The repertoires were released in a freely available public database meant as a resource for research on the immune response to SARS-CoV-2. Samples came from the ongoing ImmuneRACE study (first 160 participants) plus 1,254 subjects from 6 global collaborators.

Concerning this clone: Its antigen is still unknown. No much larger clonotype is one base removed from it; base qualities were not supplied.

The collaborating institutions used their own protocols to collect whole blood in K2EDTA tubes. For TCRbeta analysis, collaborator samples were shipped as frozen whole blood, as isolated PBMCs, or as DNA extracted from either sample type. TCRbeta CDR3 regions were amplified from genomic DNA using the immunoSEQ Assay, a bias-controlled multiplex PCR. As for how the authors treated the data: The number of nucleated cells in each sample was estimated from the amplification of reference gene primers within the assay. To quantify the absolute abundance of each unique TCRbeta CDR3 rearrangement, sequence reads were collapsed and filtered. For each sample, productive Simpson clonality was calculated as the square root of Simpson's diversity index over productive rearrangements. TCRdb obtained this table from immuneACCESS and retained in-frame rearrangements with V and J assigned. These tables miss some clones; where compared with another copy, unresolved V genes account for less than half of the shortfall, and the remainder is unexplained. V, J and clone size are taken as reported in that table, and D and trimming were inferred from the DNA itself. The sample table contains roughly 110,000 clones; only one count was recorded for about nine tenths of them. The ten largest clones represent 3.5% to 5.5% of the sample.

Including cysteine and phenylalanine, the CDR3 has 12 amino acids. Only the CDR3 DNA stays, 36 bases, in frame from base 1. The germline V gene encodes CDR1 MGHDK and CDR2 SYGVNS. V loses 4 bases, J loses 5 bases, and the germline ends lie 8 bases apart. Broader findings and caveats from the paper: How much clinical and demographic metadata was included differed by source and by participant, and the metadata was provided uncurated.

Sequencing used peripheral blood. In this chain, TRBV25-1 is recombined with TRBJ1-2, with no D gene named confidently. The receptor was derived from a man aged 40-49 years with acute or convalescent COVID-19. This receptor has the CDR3 CASSGGLYGYTF. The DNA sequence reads TGTGCCAGCAGTGGCGGCCTTTATGGCTACACCTTC.